This T cell receptor (beta chain) emerged from a study of cytomegalovirus exposure and HLA in healthy donors. At collection, donors were nominally healthy, but unrecorded immune exposures were probable. Trimming removed 4 bases from V and 4 bases from J; junction bases left unmatched: 4. CDR3 length: 14 residues. CDR1 SQVTM and CDR2 ANQGSEA come from the germline V gene. The primer mix had 60 Vbeta and 13 Jbeta primers. Method: immunoSEQ multiplex PCR; TCRdb's copy keeps in-frame clones and lacks some. The repertoire holds 210,000 or so clones, 75% to 85% seen once, with more than 1.3% in the top ten.

The specimen was PBMCs. V and J are TRBV29-1 and TRBJ1-5; TRBD1 aligns across 10 bases. This TCR was sampled from a girl under 18 in good health and CMV-seronegative. CDR3 residues: CSVAGTGANQPQHF. For the CDR3, the DNA is TGCAGCGTTGCCGGGACAGGGGCGAATCAGCCCCAGCATTTT.